This T cell receptor (beta chain) is drawn from a study of identical twins (dated by TCRdb to between 2015 and 2016). As for the study more broadly: To test whether fetal clonotypes persist, the study used deep sequencing on TCR alpha and beta repertoires from monozygotic twins, unrelated adults of various ages, and cord blood. To rule out contamination, the twin experiments were replicated at different times with different library preparation protocols.

On the study overall, not on this receptor specifically: Compared with coincidental sharing between unrelated individuals, out-of-frame TCR alpha sequences shared between twins showed an excess of sequences with low generation probability. The excess sharing between twins in beta out-of-frame sequences was weaker because fewer shared sequences reduced the signal-to-noise ratio. Abundant cord blood beta clonotypes carried fewer insertions; young adult naive repertoires showed a weaker similar trend, while memory repertoires showed none. Because the same donors could not be followed over many years, conclusions were based on cross-sectional statistical analysis. Out-of-frame TCR alpha sharing in monozygotic twins was systematically underestimated by recombination models, whereas sharing between unrelated individuals was in agreement with the recombination models. Invariant T cells such as MAIT and iNKT could partly confound zero-insertion analyses, although diverse VJ usage argued against such confounding for most clonotypes.

All donors were healthy Caucasians. Miltenyi CD45RO+ enrichment and human naive T-cell isolation kits were used to isolate memory (CD45RO+) and naive T cells from PBMC. Libraries were built with 5' RACE. The reads were generated on an Illumina HiSeq 2000. A universal primer binding site was added through template switching, and the final cDNA carried a unique molecular identifier so that TCR cDNA molecules could be counted accurately. Specific primers in the conserved constant-segment region were used to synthesize first-strand cDNA for TCR alpha and beta chains. To control for contamination, every cDNA library carried two barcodes: a SMART-Mk sample barcode plus Illumina barcodes. TruSeq adapter sequences along with Illumina sample barcodes were introduced in two successive PCR steps. The TCR alpha and beta cDNA libraries were sequenced on the Illumina HiSeq platform using custom primers. As for how the authors treated the data: Unique molecular identifiers were extracted from raw reads with MiGEC, and CDR3 positions were determined with MiXCR. For each individual, recombination models were inferred using an EM algorithm with the repgenHMM and IGoR tools. The analysis of shared clonotypes was done with the tcR package in R, with sharing normalized by the product of cloneset sizes. Out-of-frame nonproductive sequences were analyzed to study raw recombination free of thymic and clonal selection effects. TCRdb ran its own pipeline on the public reads, namely fastp trimming at Q25 and MiXCR clone calling, and kept in-frame beta chains. A single entry per CDR3 protein holds the most common genes and DNA from its merged rows. The V and J calls shown here were made by TCRdb, not taken from the authors' results. The sample profile shows about 200,000 distinct CDR3 sequences; 8% to 11% of them were found once. The ten top clones hold 10% of the sample.

Notes on this clonotype: This receptor's antigen is unknown. There are no base qualities to consult, and no much larger clone falls within one base.

The germline V gene (reference sequence) provides CDR1 LNHDA and CDR2 SQIVND. V and J are truncated by 10 bases and 5 bases respectively, leaving an intervening sequence of 12 bases. Reading from cysteine to phenylalanine, the CDR3 counts 13 amino acids. Only CDR3 DNA remains: 39 bases, in frame from the first base. Here the chain combines TRBV19 and TRBJ1-6, and TRBD1 may be the D gene, going by 6 matching bases. The receptor comes from a man aged 50 or older in good health. Material: memory T cells sorted from blood. The sample's cell subset or site label, in plain terms: CD45RO+ enriched T cells. The CDR3 has the sequence CATRQVDNSPLHF. The nucleotide sequence is TGTGCCACAAGACAGGTTGATAATTCACCCCTCCACTTT.